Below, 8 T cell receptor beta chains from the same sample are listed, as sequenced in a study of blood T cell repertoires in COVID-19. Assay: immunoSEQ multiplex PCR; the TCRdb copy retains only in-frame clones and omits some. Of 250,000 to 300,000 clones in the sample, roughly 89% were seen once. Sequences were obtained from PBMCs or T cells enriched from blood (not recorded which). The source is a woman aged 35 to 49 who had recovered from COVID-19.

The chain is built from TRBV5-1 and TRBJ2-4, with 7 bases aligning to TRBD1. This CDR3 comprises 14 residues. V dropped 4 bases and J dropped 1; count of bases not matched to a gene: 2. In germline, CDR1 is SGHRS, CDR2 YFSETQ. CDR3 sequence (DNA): TGCGCCAGCAGCGAACAGGGGGCCAAAAACATTCAGTACTTC. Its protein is CASSEQGAKNIQYF. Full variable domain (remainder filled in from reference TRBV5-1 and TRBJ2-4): KAGVTQTPRYLIKTRGQQVTLSCSPISGHRSVSWYQQTPGQGLQFLFEYFSETQRNKGNFPGRFSGRQFSNSRSEMNVSTLELGDSALYLCASSEQGAKNIQYFGAGTRLSVL.

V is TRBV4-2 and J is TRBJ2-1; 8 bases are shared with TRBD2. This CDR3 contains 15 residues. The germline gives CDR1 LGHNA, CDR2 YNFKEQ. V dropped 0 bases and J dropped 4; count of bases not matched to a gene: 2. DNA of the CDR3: TGTGCCAGCAGCCAAGATGTAGCGGGGTACAATGAGCAGTTCTTC. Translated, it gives CASSQDVAGYNEQFF.

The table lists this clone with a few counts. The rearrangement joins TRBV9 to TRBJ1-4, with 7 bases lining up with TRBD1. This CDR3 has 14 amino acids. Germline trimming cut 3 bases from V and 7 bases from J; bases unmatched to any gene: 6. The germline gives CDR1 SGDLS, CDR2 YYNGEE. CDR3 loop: CASSANTGVEKLFF. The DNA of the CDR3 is TGTGCCAGCAGCGCCAACACAGGGGTTGAAAAACTGTTTTTT.

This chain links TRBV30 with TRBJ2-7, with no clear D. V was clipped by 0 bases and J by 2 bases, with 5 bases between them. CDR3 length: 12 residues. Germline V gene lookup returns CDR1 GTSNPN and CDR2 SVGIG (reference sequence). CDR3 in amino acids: CAWSVQTYEQYF. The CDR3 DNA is TGTGCCTGGAGTGTTCAGACCTACGAGCAGTACTTC. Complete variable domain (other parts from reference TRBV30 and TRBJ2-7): SQTIHQWPATLVQPVGSPLSLECTVEGTSNPNLYWYRQAAGRGLQLLFYSVGIGQISSEVPQNLSASRPQDRQFILSSKKLLLSDSGFYLCAWSVQTYEQYFGPGTRLTVT.

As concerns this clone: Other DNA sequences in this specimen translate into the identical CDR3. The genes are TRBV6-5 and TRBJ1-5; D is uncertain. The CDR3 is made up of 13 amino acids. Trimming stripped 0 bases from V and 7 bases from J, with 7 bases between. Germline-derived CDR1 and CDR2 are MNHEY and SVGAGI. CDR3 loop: CASSYSRGQPQHF. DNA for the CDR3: TGTGCCAGCAGTTACTCGAGAGGACAGCCCCAGCATTTT.

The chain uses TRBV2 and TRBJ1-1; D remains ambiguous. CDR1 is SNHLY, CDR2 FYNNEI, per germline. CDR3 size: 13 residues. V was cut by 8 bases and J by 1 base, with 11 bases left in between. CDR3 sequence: CASQFSENTEAFF. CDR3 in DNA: TGTGCCAGCCAGTTCAGCGAGAACACTGAAGCTTTCTTT.

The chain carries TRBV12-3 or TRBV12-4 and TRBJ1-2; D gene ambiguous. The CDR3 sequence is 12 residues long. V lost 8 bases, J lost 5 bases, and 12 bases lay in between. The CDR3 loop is CASYYRVYGYTF. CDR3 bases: TGTGCCAGCTATTACCGAGTTTATGGCTACACCTTC.

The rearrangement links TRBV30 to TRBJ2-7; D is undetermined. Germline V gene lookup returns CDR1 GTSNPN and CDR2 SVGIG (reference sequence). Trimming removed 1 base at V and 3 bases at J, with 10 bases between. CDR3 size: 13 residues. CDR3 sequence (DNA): TGTGCCTGGAGTGGGCCAGCGATCTACGAGCAGTACTTC. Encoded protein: CAWSGPAIYEQYF.